The 18 T cell receptor beta chains reported below all come from one sample, sequenced in a study of blood T cell repertoires in COVID-19. Here immunoSEQ multiplex PCR was the method, and the copy in TCRdb shows in-frame clones only, minus some. The table includes roughly 250,000 clones, 82% detected once. Sample: peripheral blood. The receptors here all came from an elderly woman with active or convalescent COVID-19.

CDR3 coding DNA: TGTGCCAGCAGCCAGGAGACCTACAATGAGCAGTTCTTC. It specifies CASSQETYNEQFF. This chain links TRBV4-2 with TRBJ2-1; D gene unclear. V gave up 3 bases and J gave up 2 bases, with 5 bases separating them. Germline V gives CDR1 LGHNA, CDR2 YNFKEQ. The CDR3 covers 13 residues.

The chain joins TRBV9 to TRBJ1-3; no clear D. This CDR3 contains 14 residues. Germline V gene lookup returns CDR1 SGDLS and CDR2 YYNGEE. Trimming shortened V by 0 bases and J by 4 bases, and 8 bases separated the two germline ends. The CDR3 nucleotides are TGTGCCAGCAGCGTAGAGGTAGCAGGAAACACCATATATTTT. It specifies CASSVEVAGNTIYF.

V is TRBV2 and J is TRBJ1-2; 11 bases match TRBD1. Per germline, CDR1 SNHLY and CDR2 FYNNEI. Trimming at V came to 6 bases and at J to 7 bases, leaving 7 bases not matched to a gene. The CDR3 consists of 14 residues. The DNA of the CDR3 is TGTGCCAGCAGCCCATGGGGACAGGGGGTTGGCTACACCTTC. This codes for CASSPWGQGVGYTF.

This clone was seen only once. The V and J genes are TRBV5-1 and TRBJ2-7; the match to TRBD1 covers 11 bases. CDR3 length: 15 amino acids. Germline CDR1 and CDR2: SGHRS and YFSETQ. After removal of 4 bases from V and 1 base from J, the junction contained 4 bases not matched to a gene. The CDR3 sequence: CASSPGQGASYEQYF. The CDR3 region has the DNA TGCGCCAGCAGCCCCGGACAGGGGGCATCCTACGAGCAGTACTTC.

This chain joins TRBV6-5 and TRBJ2-2; TRBD2 might be the D (6 bases). V gave up 4 bases and J gave up 5 bases, with 17 bases separating them. The CDR3 is made up of 16 amino acids. The germline V gene encodes CDR1 MNHEY and CDR2 SVGAGI. CDR3 protein: CASSLIPGEITGELFF. The CDR3 DNA follows: TGTGCCAGCAGTTTGATTCCGGGAGAGATTACCGGGGAGCTGTTTTTT.

The chain is built from TRBV2 and TRBJ2-5; the D gene is possibly TRBD1 (6 bases). Per germline, CDR1 SNHLY and CDR2 FYNNEI. With 3 bases removed from V and 5 bases from J, the gap between germline ends came to 16 bases. This CDR3 has 15 residues. Written as DNA, the CDR3 is TGTGCCAGCAGTGAGGGGGCCCTGCCGGGGGAGACCCAGTACTTC. Translated, it gives CASSEGALPGETQYF.

The V and J genes are TRBV19 and TRBJ1-2, with a tentative D call TRBD1 (6 bases). This CDR3 has 16 amino acids. Trimming removed 5 bases from V and 0 bases from J, with 16 bases in between. Germline CDR1 reads LNHDA; CDR2 reads SQIVND (reference sequence). The CDR3 bases are TGTGCCAGTAGTCCCCCCGGGACACGCTCTAACTATGGCTACACCTTC. Its protein product is CASSPPGTRSNYGYTF.

The gene calls are TRBV19 and TRBJ1-4; D possibly corresponds to TRBD1 (5 bases). The CDR3 consists of 12 residues. The V end lost 6 bases, the J end lost 12 bases, and 14 bases lay between the germline ends. Germline V CDR1 and CDR2: LNHDA, SQIVND (reference sequence). CDR3 nucleotides: TGTGCCAGTAGCCCTCCGCGGGGGGAACTGTTTTTT. As protein: CASSPPRGELFF.

The chain uses TRBV15 and TRBJ1-5; 7 positions agree with TRBD1. The CDR3 is 16 residues long. The germline V gene has CDR1 LNHNV and CDR2 YYDKDF (reference sequence). Trimming at V came to 0 bases and at J to 3 bases, leaving 5 bases not matched to a gene. The CDR3, as DNA: TGTGCCACCAGCAGAGAACGGGACAGTAACAATCAGCCCCAGCATTTT. This encodes CATSRERDSNNQPQHF.

This clone was observed a single time. The CDR3 DNA follows: TGTGCCAGCAGCTTAGTGCGTACGGCTGCGGACAGGGCACTCGAGCAGTACTTC. Translated: CASSLVRTAADRALEQYF. This chain links TRBV7-8 with TRBJ2-7; 8 positions match TRBD1. The CDR3 runs to 18 residues. CDR1 is SGHVS, CDR2 FQNEAQ, per germline. The junction had 17 bases not matched to a gene; V was cut back by 1 base and J by 6 bases.

The V call is TRBV19, the J call TRBJ1-4; D not resolved. Trimming stripped 5 bases from V and 8 bases from J, with 15 bases between. The CDR3 has 14 residues. Germline CDR1 reads LNHDA; CDR2 reads SQIVND (reference sequence). The CDR3 nucleotides are TGTGCCAGTAGTCCCCTGGGAGGGCAAGAAAAACTGTTTTTT. Residues: CASSPLGGQEKLFF.

The table lists this clone with a few counts. The V gene is TRBV2, the J gene TRBJ1-6, with TRBD1 matching over 8 bases. Losses at the gene ends were 10 bases for V and 9 bases for J; bases not matched to a gene: 8. Per germline, CDR1 SNHLY and CDR2 FYNNEI. The CDR3 is 13 amino acids. DNA for the CDR3: TGTGCCACCACGGGACAGGCCCGTTCACCCCTCCACTTT. It is translated as CATTGQARSPLHF. The complete variable domain, with remaining parts taken from reference TRBV2 and TRBJ1-6, reads EPEVTQTPSHQVTQMGQEVILRCVPISNHLYFYWYRQILGQKVEFLVSFYNNEISEKSEIFDDQFSVERPDGSNFTLKIRSTKLEDSAMYFCATTGQARSPLHFGNGTRLTVT.

V usage is TRBV3-1 (or the pseudogene TRBV3-2) and J usage is TRBJ2-1; D gene unclear. Germline-derived CDR1 and CDR2 are LGHDT and YNNKEL (reference sequence). The CDR3 runs to 13 residues. Trimming removed 2 bases from V and 4 bases from J, with 6 bases in between. DNA of the CDR3: TGTGCCAGCAGCCAAACCGGGTACAATGAGCAGTTCTTC. This sequence encodes CASSQTGYNEQFF.

This chain uses TRBV27 with TRBJ1-1; D unresolved. Germline lookup yields CDR1 MNHEY and CDR2 SMNVEV (reference sequence). Trimming removed 3 bases at V and 0 bases at J, with 5 bases between. This CDR3 comprises 13 residues. CDR3 protein: CASSFLMNTEAFF. CDR3 nucleotides: TGTGCCAGCAGTTTCCTAATGAACACTGAAGCTTTCTTT.

The chain employs TRBV28 and TRBJ2-4; 8 bases map to TRBD1. The CDR3 is 16 residues long. Germline V gene sequence: CDR1 MDHEN, CDR2 SYDVKM. After removal of 5 bases from V and 3 bases from J, the junction contained 9 bases not matched to a gene. The CDR3: CASSLQGVVGKNIQYF. DNA of the CDR3: TGTGCCAGCAGTCTACAGGGGGTGGTAGGCAAAAACATTCAGTACTTC.

This clone has just a few counts. For the CDR3, the DNA is TGCGCCAGCAGCTGGGGGAGCGGGAGTAACCTCGAGCAGTACTTC. Protein product: CASSWGSGSNLEQYF. V usage is TRBV5-1 and J usage is TRBJ2-7; TRBD2 aligns across 8 bases. Germline-derived CDR1 and CDR2 are SGHRS and YFSETQ. The CDR3 runs to 15 residues. J lost 6 bases, V lost 3 bases, and 11 bases had no gene match.

In its sample, this clone was seen once. This sequence joins TRBV9 and TRBJ1-3, with no clear D. CDR1 is SGDLS and CDR2 is YYNGEE in the germline V gene. V lost 3 bases to trimming and J lost 3 bases, with 13 bases between them. The CDR3 covers 15 residues. The CDR3 is CASSAGEYGGNTIYF. DNA of the CDR3: TGTGCCAGCAGCGCTGGGGAGTACGGTGGAAACACCATATATTTT.

The genes are TRBV5-1 and TRBJ2-5; D may be TRBD2 (6 bases). CDR1 is SGHRS, CDR2 YFSETQ, per germline. This CDR3 has 15 residues. V lost 4 bases to trimming and J lost 5 bases, with 18 bases between them. In nucleotides, the CDR3 is TGCGCCAGCAGCCTGGGGACCGGGAGAGAGGAGACCCAGTACTTC. This sequence encodes CASSLGTGREETQYF. The full variable domain, completed using reference TRBV5-1 and TRBJ2-5, is KAGVTQTPRYLIKTRGQQVTLSCSPISGHRSVSWYQQTPGQGLQFLFEYFSETQRNKGNFPGRFSGRQFSNSRSEMNVSTLELGDSALYLCASSLGTGREETQYFGPGTRLLVL.